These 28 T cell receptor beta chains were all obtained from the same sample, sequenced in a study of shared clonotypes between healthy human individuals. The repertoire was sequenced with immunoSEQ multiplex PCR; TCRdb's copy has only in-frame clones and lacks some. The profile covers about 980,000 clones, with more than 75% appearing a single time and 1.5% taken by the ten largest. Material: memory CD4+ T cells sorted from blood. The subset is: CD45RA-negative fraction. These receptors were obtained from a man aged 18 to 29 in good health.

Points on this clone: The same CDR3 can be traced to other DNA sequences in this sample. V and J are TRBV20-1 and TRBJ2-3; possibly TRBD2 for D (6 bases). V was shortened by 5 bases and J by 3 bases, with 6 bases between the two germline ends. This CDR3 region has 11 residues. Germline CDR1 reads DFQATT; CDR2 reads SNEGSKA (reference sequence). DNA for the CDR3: TGCAGTGCTGGAGGGACAGATACGCAGTATTTT. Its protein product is CSAGGTDTQYF.

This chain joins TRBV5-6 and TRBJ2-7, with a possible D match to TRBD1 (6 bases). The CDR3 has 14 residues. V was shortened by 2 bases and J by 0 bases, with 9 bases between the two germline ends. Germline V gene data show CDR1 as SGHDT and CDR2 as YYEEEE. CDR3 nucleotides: TGTGCCAGCAGCTTCACAGGGAACTCCTACGAGCAGTACTTC. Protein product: CASSFTGNSYEQYF. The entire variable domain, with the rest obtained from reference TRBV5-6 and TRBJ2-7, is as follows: DAGVTQSPTHLIKTRGQQVTLRCSPKSGHDTVSWYQQALGQGPQFIFQYYEEEERQRGNFPDRFSGHQFPNYSSELNVNALLLGDSALYLCASSFTGNSYEQYFGPGTRLTVT.

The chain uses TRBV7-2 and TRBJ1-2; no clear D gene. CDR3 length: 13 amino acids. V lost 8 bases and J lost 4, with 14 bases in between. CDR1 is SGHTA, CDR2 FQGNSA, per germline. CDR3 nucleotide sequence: TGTGCCAGCCCCCCGGCGGGCTTCTATGGCTACACCTTC. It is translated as CASPPAGFYGYTF.

CDR3 loop: CASSFGSRAEAFF. DNA of the CDR3: TGTGCCAGCAGCTTTGGCAGTAGGGCTGAAGCTTTCTTT. V and J are TRBV7-9 and TRBJ1-1; D remains ambiguous. This CDR3 region has 13 residues. Trimming took 3 bases from V and 6 from J, leaving 11 bases between them. Looked up from germline, CDR1 is SEHNR and CDR2 is FQNEAQ (reference sequence).

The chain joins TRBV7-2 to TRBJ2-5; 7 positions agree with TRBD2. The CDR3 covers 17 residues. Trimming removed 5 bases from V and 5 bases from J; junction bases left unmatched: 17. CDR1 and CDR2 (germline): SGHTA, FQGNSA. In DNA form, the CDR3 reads TGTGCCAGCAGCACCCACACGGGTGGGGGAGGGAGGGAGACCCAGTACTTC. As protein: CASSTHTGGGGRETQYF.

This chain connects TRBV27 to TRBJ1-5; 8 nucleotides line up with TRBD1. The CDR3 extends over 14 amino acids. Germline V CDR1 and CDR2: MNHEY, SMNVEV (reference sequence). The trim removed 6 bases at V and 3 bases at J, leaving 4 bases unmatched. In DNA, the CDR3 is TGTGCCAGCAGGGGGACAGGCCTCAATCAGCCCCAGCATTTT. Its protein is CASRGTGLNQPQHF.

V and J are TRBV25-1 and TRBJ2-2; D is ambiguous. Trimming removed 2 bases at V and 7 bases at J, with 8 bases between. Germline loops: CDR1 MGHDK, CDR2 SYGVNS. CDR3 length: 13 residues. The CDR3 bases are TGTGCCAGCAGTGAACTTACTTTCGGGGAGCTGTTTTTT. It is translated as CASSELTFGELFF.

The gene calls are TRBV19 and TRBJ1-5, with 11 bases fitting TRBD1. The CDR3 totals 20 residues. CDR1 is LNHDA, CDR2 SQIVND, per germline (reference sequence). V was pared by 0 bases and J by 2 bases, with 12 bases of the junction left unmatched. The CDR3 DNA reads TGTGCCAGTAGTATAGATCGGACAGGGGGCAAATCCGGAGGCAATCAGCCCCAGCATTTT. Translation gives CASSIDRTGGKSGGNQPQHF.

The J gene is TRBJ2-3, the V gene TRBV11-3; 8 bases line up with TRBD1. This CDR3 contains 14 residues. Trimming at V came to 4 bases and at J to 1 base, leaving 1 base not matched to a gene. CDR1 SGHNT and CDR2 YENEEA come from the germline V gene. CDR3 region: CASSSDRGTDTQYF. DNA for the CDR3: TGTGCCAGCAGCTCGGACAGGGGCACAGATACGCAGTATTTT.

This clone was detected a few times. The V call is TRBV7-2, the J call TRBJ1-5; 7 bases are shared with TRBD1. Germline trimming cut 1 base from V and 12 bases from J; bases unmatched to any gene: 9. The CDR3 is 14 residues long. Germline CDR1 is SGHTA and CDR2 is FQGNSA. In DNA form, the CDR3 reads TGTGCCAGCAGCTTAGTTTTCGGGCAGGGGGACCAGCATTTT. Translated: CASSLVFGQGDQHF.

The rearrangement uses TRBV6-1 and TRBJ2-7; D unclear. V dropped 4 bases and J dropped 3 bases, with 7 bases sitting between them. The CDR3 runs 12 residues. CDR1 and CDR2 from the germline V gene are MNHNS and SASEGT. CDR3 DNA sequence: TGTGCCAGCAGTGTTGGCGACTACGAGCAGTACTTC. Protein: CASSVGDYEQYF.

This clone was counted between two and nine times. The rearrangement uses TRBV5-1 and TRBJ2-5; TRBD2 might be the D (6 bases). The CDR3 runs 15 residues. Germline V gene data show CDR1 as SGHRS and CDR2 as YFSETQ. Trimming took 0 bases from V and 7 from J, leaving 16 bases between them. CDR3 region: CASSLVPGGPGTQYF. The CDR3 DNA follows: TGCGCCAGCAGCTTGGTACCTGGAGGGCCCGGGACCCAGTACTTC.

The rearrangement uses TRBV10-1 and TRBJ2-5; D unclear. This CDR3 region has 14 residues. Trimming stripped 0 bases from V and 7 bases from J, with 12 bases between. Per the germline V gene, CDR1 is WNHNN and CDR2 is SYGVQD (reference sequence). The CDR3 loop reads CASSESAPPATQYF. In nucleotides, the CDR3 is TGCGCCAGCAGTGAGTCGGCGCCTCCGGCGACCCAGTACTTC.

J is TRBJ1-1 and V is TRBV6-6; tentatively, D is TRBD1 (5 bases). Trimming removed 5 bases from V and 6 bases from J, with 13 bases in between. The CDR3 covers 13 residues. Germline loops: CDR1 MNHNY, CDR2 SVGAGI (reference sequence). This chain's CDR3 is CASSVSGFPEAFF. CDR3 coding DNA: TGTGCCAGCAGTGTATCAGGGTTCCCTGAAGCTTTCTTT.

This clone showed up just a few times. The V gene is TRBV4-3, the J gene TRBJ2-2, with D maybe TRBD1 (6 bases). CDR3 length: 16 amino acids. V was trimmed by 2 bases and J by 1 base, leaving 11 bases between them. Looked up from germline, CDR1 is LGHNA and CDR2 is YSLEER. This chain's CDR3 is CASSQQKTGNTGELFF. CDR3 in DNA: TGCGCCAGCAGCCAACAAAAGACAGGGAACACCGGGGAGCTGTTTTTT.

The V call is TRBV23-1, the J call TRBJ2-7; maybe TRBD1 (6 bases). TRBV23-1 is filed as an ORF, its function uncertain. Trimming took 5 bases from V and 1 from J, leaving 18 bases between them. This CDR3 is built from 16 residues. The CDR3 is CASSTLQTGVSYEQYF. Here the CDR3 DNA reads TGCGCCAGCAGTACCCTCCAGACAGGTGTTTCCTACGAGCAGTACTTC.

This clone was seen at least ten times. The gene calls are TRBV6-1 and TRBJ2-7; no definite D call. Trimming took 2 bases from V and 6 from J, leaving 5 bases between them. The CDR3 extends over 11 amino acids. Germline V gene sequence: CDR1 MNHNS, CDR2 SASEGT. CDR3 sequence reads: CASSEMVEQYF. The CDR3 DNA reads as TGTGCCAGCAGTGAAATGGTCGAGCAGTACTTC.

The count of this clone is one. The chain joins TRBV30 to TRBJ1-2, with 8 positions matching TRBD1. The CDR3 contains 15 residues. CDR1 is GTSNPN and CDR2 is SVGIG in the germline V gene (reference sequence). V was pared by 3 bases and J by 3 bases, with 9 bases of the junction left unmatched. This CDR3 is CAWSPGQGVDYGYTF. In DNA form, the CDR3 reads TGTGCCTGGAGCCCAGGACAGGGAGTGGACTATGGCTACACCTTC. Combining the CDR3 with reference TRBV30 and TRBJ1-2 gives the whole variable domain SQTIHQWPATLVQPVGSPLSLECTVEGTSNPNLYWYRQAAGRGLQLLFYSVGIGQISSEVPQNLSASRPQDRQFILSSKKLLLSDSGFYLCAWSPGQGVDYGYTFGSGTRLTVV.

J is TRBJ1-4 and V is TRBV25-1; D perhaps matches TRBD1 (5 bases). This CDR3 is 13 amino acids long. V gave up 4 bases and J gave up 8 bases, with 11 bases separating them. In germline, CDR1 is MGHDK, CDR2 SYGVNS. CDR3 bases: TGTGCCAGCAGTGGACAGCTGGGGGAAAAACTGTTTTTT. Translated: CASSGQLGEKLFF.

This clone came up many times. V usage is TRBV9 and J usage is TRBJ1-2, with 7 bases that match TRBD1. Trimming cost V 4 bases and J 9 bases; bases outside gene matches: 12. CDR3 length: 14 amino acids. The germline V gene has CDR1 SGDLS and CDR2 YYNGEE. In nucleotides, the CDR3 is TGTGCCAGCAGCCCGACGGGACAGCGTTTTCGCTACACCTTC. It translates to CASSPTGQRFRYTF.

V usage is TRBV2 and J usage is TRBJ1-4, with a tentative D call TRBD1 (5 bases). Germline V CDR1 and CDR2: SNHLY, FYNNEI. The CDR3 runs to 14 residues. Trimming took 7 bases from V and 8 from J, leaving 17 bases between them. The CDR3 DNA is TGTGCCAGCACCGAGGGCAGGGCTGGGGAAAAACTGTTTTTT. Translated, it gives CASTEGRAGEKLFF. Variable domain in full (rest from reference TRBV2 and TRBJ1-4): EPEVTQTPSHQVTQMGQEVILRCVPISNHLYFYWYRQILGQKVEFLVSFYNNEISEKSEIFDDQFSVERPDGSNFTLKIRSTKLEDSAMYFCASTEGRAGEKLFFGSGTQLSVL.

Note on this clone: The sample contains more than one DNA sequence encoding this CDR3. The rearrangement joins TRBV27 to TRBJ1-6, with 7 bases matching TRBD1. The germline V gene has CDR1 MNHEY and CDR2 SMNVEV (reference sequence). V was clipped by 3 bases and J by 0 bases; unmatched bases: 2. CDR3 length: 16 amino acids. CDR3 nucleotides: TGTGCCAGCAGTTTGGGACAGAGCTCCTATAATTCACCCCTCCACTTT. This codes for CASSLGQSSYNSPLHF.

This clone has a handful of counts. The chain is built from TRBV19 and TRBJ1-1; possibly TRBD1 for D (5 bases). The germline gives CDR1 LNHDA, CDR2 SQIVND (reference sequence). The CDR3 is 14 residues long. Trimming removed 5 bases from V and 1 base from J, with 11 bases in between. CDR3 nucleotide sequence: TGTGCCAGTAGTGGGGCAGGGAAGAACACTGAAGCTTTCTTT. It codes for CASSGAGKNTEAFF.

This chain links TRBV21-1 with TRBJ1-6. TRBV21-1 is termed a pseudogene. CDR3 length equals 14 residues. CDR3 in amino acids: CASRKGSFHSPLHF. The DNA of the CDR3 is TGTGCCAGCCGAAAAGGATCGTTCCATTCACCCCTCCACTTT.

In DNA form, the CDR3 reads TGTGCCTGGGGTACAGTCTCTGGAAACACCATATATTTT. Protein product: CAWGTVSGNTIYF. The chain combines TRBV30 with TRBJ1-3; D gene uncertain. The CDR3 loop spans 13 amino acids. CDR1 and CDR2 (germline): GTSNPN, SVGIG (reference sequence). Trimming took off 5 bases at V and 0 bases at J, with 8 bases between the two ends.

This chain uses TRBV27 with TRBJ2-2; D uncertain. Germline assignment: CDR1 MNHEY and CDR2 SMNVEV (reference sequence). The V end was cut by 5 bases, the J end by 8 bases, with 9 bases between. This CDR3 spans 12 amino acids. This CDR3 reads CASSPLYGELFF. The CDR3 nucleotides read TGTGCCAGCAGTCCCCTCTATGGGGAGCTGTTTTTT.

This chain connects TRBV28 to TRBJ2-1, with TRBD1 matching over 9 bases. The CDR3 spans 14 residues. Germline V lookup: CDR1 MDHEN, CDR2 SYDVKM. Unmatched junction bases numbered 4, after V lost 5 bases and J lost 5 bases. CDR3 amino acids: CASSAGDRDNEQFF. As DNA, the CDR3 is TGTGCCAGCAGTGCTGGGGACAGGGACAATGAGCAGTTCTTC.

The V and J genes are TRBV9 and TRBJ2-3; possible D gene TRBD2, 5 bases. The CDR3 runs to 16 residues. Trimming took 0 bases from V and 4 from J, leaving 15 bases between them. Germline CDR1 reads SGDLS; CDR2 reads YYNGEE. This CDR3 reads CASSVDSLALADTQYF. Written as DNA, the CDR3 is TGTGCCAGCAGCGTAGACTCTCTAGCTTTAGCAGATACGCAGTATTTT.